The 22 T cell receptor beta chains in this list originate from one sample, sequenced in a study of CD8 T cells in Susac syndrome. With random hexamers, roughly 0.5 to 1 ug RNA was reverse transcribed. MiXCR, run by TCRdb on the immunoSEQ multiplex PCR reads, gives a single entry per CDR3 protein. Of about 150,000 distinct CDR3 sequences in the sample, around 95% were seen once. Sequenced input: CD8+ T cells from PBMCs. These receptors were collected from a human donor with multiple sclerosis.

V and J are TRBV3-1 and TRBJ1-1; D not resolved. Per germline, CDR1 LGHDT and CDR2 YNNKEL (reference sequence). The CDR3 totals 10 residues. Deletions cut 8 bases from V and 8 bases from J, with 9 bases between. CDR3 sequence (DNA): TGTGCCAGCGGAGACGCCGAAGCTTTCTTT. Residues: CASGDAEAFF.

The chain uses TRBV3-1 and TRBJ2-5, with D perhaps TRBD1 or TRBD2 (5 bases each). The germline V gene encodes CDR1 LGHDT and CDR2 YNNKEL (reference sequence). There are 15 residues in the CDR3. Trimming removed 2 bases at V and 5 bases at J, with 15 bases between. Here the CDR3 DNA reads TGTGCCAGCAGCCAATCCCCGGGACCCCGGGAGACCCAGTACTTC. Its protein product is CASSQSPGPRETQYF.

A word on this clonotype: The junction departs from the called germline gene at one end, perhaps through a read error. The V call is TRBV6-6, the J call TRBJ2-5; D ambiguous. Per the germline V gene, CDR1 is MNHNY and CDR2 is SVGAGI (reference sequence). The length of the CDR3 is 15 residues. The CDR3 is CASSPPTVLQETRYF. In DNA form, the CDR3 reads TGTGCCAGCAGTCCTCCGACGGTGTTGCAAGAGACCCGGTACTTC.

The CDR3 spells CASSQGDRNTEAFF. CDR3 nucleotide sequence: TGCGCCAGCAGCCAAGGGGACAGGAACACTGAAGCTTTCTTT. The J gene is TRBJ1-1, the V gene TRBV4-1; TRBD1 matches 7 bases. J lost 1 base, V lost 1 base, and 0 bases had no gene match. This CDR3 contains 14 residues. Germline CDR1 MGHRA, CDR2 YSYEKL.

The chain combines TRBV14 with TRBJ1-6; D is ambiguous. This CDR3 contains 17 residues. CDR1 is SGHDN and CDR2 is FVKESK in the germline V gene. V lost 8 bases and J lost 7, with 24 bases in between. Written as DNA, the CDR3 is TGTGCCAGCCGAGCAAGTTGGGCAGGAAGAGGAAATTCACCCCTCCACTTT. Protein product: CASRASWAGRGNSPLHF. Looking up the rest from reference TRBV14 and TRBJ1-6 gives the full variable domain: EAGVTQFPSHSVIEKGQTVTLRCDPISGHDNLYWYRRVMGKEIKFLLHFVKESKQDESGMPNNRFLAERTGGTYSTLKVQPAELEDSGVYFCASRASWAGRGNSPLHFGNGTRLTVT.

The chain employs TRBV9 and TRBJ1-1; no definite D call. Germline CDR1 is SGDLS and CDR2 is YYNGEE. V was trimmed by 0 bases and J by 3 bases, leaving 6 bases between them. The CDR3 consists of 13 residues. This CDR3 reads CASSVEGYTEAFF. The CDR3 DNA reads as TGTGCCAGCAGCGTAGAGGGATACACTGAAGCTTTCTTT.

The chain uses TRBV7-9 and TRBJ2-3, with 8 bases lining up with TRBD2. In germline, CDR1 is SEHNR, CDR2 FQNEAQ (reference sequence). V was pared by 1 base and J by 2 bases, with 8 bases of the junction left unmatched. The CDR3 length is 17 residues. The CDR3 spells CASSLGERGPITDTQYF. DNA of the CDR3: TGTGCCAGCAGCTTAGGGGAGCGGGGGCCGATCACAGATACGCAGTATTTT. Full variable domain (remainder filled in from reference TRBV7-9 and TRBJ2-3): DTGVSQNPRHKITKRGQNVTFRCDPISEHNRLYWYRQTLGQGPEFLTYFQNEAQLEKSRLLSDRFSAERPKGSFSTLEIQRTEQGDSAMYLCASSLGERGPITDTQYFGPGTRLTVL.

V and J are TRBV2 and TRBJ2-5, with TRBD2 as a possible D gene (6 bases). V was clipped by 5 bases and J by 5 bases, with 12 bases between them. The CDR3 has 13 amino acids. CDR1 is SNHLY, CDR2 FYNNEI, per germline. The CDR3 sequence is CASSTGGRETQYF. In nucleotides, the CDR3 is TGTGCCAGCAGTACCGGGGGTAGGGAGACCCAGTACTTC.

The genes are TRBV15 and TRBJ2-3; 13 positions agree with TRBD2. The germline gives CDR1 LNHNV, CDR2 YYDKDF (reference sequence). Unmatched junction bases numbered 16, after V lost 7 bases and J lost 6 bases. The CDR3 spans 18 residues. The DNA for the CDR3 is TGTGCCACCACCCCCGTAGGACTAGCGGGGGCCTACATCGATACGCAGTATTTT. Encoded protein: CATTPVGLAGAYIDTQYF. The full variable domain, its missing parts supplied by reference TRBV15 and TRBJ2-3, is DAMVIQNPRYQVTQFGKPVTLSCSQTLNHNVMYWYQQKSSQAPKLLFHYYDKDFNNEADTPDNFQSRRPNTSFCFLDIRSPGLGDTAMYLCATTPVGLAGAYIDTQYFGPGTRLTVL.

The rearrangement uses TRBV13 and TRBJ1-2, with 7 bases identical to TRBD1. The CDR3 loop spans 11 amino acids. The germline V gene encodes CDR1 PRHDT and CDR2 FYEKMQ (reference sequence). V dropped 6 bases and J dropped 6; count of bases not matched to a gene: 1. In DNA, the CDR3 is TGTGCCAGCAGACAGGGGAATGGCTACACCTTC. Encoded protein: CASRQGNGYTF.

The rearrangement joins TRBV5-4 to TRBJ2-5; D tentatively fits TRBD1 or TRBD2 (5 bases each). The CDR3 length is 17 residues. V was trimmed by 0 bases and J by 4 bases, leaving 19 bases between them. Germline values: CDR1 SGHNT, CDR2 YYREEE (reference sequence). The CDR3 protein is CASSLGGAQMFRETQYF. DNA of the CDR3: TGTGCCAGCAGCTTGGGAGGGGCACAGATGTTCCGAGAGACCCAGTACTTC.

The chain employs TRBV2 and TRBJ1-6, with D perhaps TRBD1 (5 bases). CDR3 length: 12 residues. V was trimmed by 4 bases and J by 13 bases, leaving 11 bases between them. Per germline, CDR1 SNHLY and CDR2 FYNNEI. CDR3 sequence (DNA): TGTGCCAGCAGTGGGGACGGCGTTCCCCTCCACTTT. Its protein product is CASSGDGVPLHF.

The V and J genes are TRBV19 and TRBJ2-1; D perhaps matches TRBD2 (5 bases). With 7 bases removed from V and 6 bases from J, the gap between germline ends came to 10 bases. Germline V CDR1 and CDR2: LNHDA, SQIVND (reference sequence). CDR3 length equals 12 residues. The CDR3, as DNA: TGTGCCAGTATCAGAGGGTTCAATGAGCAGTTCTTC. As protein: CASIRGFNEQFF.

This sequence joins TRBV20-1 and TRBJ2-1; 7 nucleotides align to TRBD2. The length of the CDR3 is 15 residues. CDR1 and CDR2 from the germline V gene are DFQATT and SNEGSKA (reference sequence). V was pared by 3 bases and J by 4 bases, with 9 bases of the junction left unmatched. The CDR3 protein is CSASTSARGYNEQFF. The CDR3 nucleotides read TGCAGTGCTAGCACTAGCGCTAGAGGTTACAATGAGCAGTTCTTC.

The chain recombines TRBV30 with TRBJ2-7; 7 positions agree with TRBD1. Trimming removed 8 bases from V and 2 bases from J; junction bases left unmatched: 9. CDR1 is GTSNPN, CDR2 SVGIG, per germline (reference sequence). The CDR3 sequence is 13 residues long. Written as DNA, the CDR3 is TGTGCCCACCTAGGGGACAGTGCCTACGAGCAGTACTTC. It yields the protein CAHLGDSAYEQYF. The full variable domain, its missing parts supplied by reference TRBV30 and TRBJ2-7, is SQTIHQWPATLVQPVGSPLSLECTVEGTSNPNLYWYRQAAGRGLQLLFYSVGIGQISSEVPQNLSASRPQDRQFILSSKKLLLSDSGFYLCAHLGDSAYEQYFGPGTRLTVT.

The chain couples TRBV10-3 to TRBJ2-3; perhaps D is TRBD1 or TRBD2 (5 bases each). The germline V and J ends were trimmed by 7 bases and 0 bases, with 14 bases remaining between them. Germline V gene data show CDR1 as ENHRY and CDR2 as SYGVKD. This CDR3 has 15 amino acids. The CDR3 coding sequence is TGTGCCATCACGGGGACGGACACTAGCACAGATACGCAGTATTTT. This encodes CAITGTDTSTDTQYF.

The rearrangement uses TRBV9 and TRBJ1-2, with D hard to call. Trimming took off 0 bases at V and 2 bases at J, with 8 bases between the two ends. The CDR3 length is 14 residues. In germline, CDR1 is SGDLS, CDR2 YYNGEE. CDR3 bases: TGTGCCAGCAGCGTAGCGGGCAAAAACTATGGCTACACCTTC. It specifies CASSVAGKNYGYTF.

The chain joins TRBV14 to TRBJ2-1, with unresolved D. The CDR3 spans 11 residues. CDR1 and CDR2 from the germline V gene are SGHDN and FVKESK. Trimming removed 2 bases at V and 10 bases at J, with 6 bases between. The CDR3 DNA reads TGTGCCAGCAGCCAAACGTACGAGCAGTTCTTC. The encoded protein is CASSQTYEQFF.

The chain combines TRBV29-1 with TRBJ2-7; 8 bases align to TRBD1. V lost 7 bases, J lost 6 bases, and 14 bases stayed unmatched. This CDR3 contains 14 residues. Germline V CDR1 and CDR2: SQVTM, ANQGSEA. CDR3 sequence: CSATGPGTGCEQYF. The CDR3 DNA follows: TGCAGCGCTACCGGACCCGGGACAGGCTGCGAGCAGTACTTC.

The chain links TRBV20-1 to TRBJ1-1; no firm D call. Trimming took off 2 bases at V and 2 bases at J, with 6 bases between the two ends. The CDR3 extends over 12 amino acids. Germline CDR1 DFQATT, CDR2 SNEGSKA (reference sequence). CDR3 sequence: CSARPLNTEAFF. The DNA for the CDR3 is TGCAGTGCTAGACCTTTAAACACTGAAGCTTTCTTT.

The chain couples TRBV23-1 to TRBJ2-7; D might be TRBD1 (7 bases). TRBV23-1 is given ORF status, its function remaining uncertain. The CDR3 runs 15 residues. Trimming left V 3 bases short and J 3 bases short, with 15 bases between. CDR3 sequence reads: CASSHSGGPFYEQYF. DNA for the CDR3: TGCGCCAGCAGTCACTCAGGGGGGCCTTTCTACGAGCAGTACTTC.

This clonotype was detected only once. This chain uses TRBV20-1 with TRBJ2-2; the D is unclear. The CDR3 length is 17 residues. Trimming took off 5 bases at V and 0 bases at J, with 19 bases between the two ends. CDR1 is DFQATT and CDR2 is SNEGSKA in the germline V gene (reference sequence). The CDR3 loop is CSAFENPVEPNTGELFF. DNA for the CDR3: TGCAGTGCTTTCGAGAACCCGGTCGAACCGAACACCGGGGAGCTGTTTTTT.